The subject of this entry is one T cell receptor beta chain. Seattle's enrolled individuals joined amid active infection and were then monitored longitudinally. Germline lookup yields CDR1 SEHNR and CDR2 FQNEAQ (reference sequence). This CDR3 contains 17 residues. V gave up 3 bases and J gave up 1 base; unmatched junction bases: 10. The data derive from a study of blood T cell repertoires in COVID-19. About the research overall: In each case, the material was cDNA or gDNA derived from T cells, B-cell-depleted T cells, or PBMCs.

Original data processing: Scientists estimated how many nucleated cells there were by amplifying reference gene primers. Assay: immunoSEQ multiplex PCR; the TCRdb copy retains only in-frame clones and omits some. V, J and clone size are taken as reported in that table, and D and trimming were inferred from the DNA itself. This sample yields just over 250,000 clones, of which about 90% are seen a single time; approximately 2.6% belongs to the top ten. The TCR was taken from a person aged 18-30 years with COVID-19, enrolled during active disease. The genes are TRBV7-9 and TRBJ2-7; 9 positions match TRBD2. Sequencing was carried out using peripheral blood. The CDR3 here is CASSLGTTSGPSYEQYF. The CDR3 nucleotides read TGTGCCAGCAGCTTGGGGACCACTAGCGGGCCTTCCTACGAGCAGTACTTC.